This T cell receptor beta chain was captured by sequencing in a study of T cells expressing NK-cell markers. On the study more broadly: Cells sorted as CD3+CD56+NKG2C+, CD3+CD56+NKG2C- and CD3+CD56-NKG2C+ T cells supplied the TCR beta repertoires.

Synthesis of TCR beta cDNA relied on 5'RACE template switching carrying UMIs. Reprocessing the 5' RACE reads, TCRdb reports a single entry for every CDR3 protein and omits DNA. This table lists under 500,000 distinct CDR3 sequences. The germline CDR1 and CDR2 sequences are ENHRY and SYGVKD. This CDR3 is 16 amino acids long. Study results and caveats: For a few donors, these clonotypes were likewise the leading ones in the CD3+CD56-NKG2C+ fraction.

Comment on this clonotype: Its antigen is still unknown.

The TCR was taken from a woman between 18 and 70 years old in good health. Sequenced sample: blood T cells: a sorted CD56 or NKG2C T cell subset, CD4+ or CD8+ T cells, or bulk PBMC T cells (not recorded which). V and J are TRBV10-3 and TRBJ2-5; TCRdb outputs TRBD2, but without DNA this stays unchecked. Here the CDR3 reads CAISGSRSGFQETQYF.